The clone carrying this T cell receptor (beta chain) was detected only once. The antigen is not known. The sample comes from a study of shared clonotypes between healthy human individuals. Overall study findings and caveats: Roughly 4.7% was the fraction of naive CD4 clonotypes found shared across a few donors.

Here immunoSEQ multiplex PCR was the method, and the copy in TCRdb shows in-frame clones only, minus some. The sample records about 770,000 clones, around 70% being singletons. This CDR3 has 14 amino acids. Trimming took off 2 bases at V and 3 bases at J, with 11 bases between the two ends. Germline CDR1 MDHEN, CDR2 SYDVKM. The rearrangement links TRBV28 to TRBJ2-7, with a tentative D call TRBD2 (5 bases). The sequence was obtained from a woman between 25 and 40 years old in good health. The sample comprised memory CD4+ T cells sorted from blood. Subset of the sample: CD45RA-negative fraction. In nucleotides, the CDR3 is TGTGCCAGCAGTTTAGGGAGAGCATACTACGAGCAGTACTTC. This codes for CASSLGRAYYEQYF.